The 8 T cell receptor beta chains below come from one sample, sequenced in a study of memory CD4+ T cells and cytomegalovirus serostatus. Single viable CD3+CD4+CD8-CD45RO+ cells were sorted as the memory CD4+ T cells. Sequencing used immunoSEQ multiplex PCR; TCRdb keeps in-frame clones, though not all of them. The sample contains 35,000 to 45,000 clones, roughly 77% of which appear only once. Specimen: memory CD4+ T cells from blood. Source of these receptors: an adult in good health and CMV-seronegative.

In this sample, this clone turned up once. The CDR3 loop is CASSQVAGTGSHEQYF. CDR3 nucleotides: TGCGCCAGCAGTCAAGTCGCAGGGACAGGGAGCCACGAGCAGTACTTC. The chain combines TRBV23-1 with TRBJ2-7; 9 bases match TRBD1. TRBV23-1 is an ORF for which the function is uncertain. This CDR3 is built from 16 residues. Trimming cost V 2 bases and J 5 bases; bases outside gene matches: 10.

The chain carries TRBV2 and TRBJ1-5; D possibly corresponds to TRBD1 (6 bases). The CDR3 extends over 13 amino acids. V was shortened by 6 bases and J by 4 bases, with 10 bases between the two germline ends. Germline CDR1 is SNHLY and CDR2 is FYNNEI. DNA for the CDR3: TGTGCCAGCAGGGCCCAGGGGAATCAGCCCCAGCATTTT. This codes for CASRAQGNQPQHF.

This chain connects TRBV9 to TRBJ1-1; D is unresolved. V gave up 0 bases and J gave up 5 bases, with 11 bases separating them. Germline CDR1 reads SGDLS; CDR2 reads YYNGEE. CDR3 size: 14 residues. The CDR3 is CASSVDLLDTEAFF. The DNA for the CDR3 is TGTGCCAGCAGCGTAGATCTCCTAGATACTGAAGCTTTCTTT.

The CDR3 is CAWSVRNNNYGYTF. The CDR3 DNA sequence: TGTGCCTGGAGTGTACGAAATAATAACTATGGCTACACCTTC. This sequence joins TRBV30 and TRBJ1-2; D is unclear. Deletions cut 0 bases from V and 1 base from J, with 9 bases between. Per germline, CDR1 GTSNPN and CDR2 SVGIG (reference sequence). The CDR3 runs 14 residues.

The chain has TRBV25-1 and TRBJ1-2; 7 bases agree with TRBD1. V dropped 6 bases and J dropped 1; count of bases not matched to a gene: 5. The CDR3 is 14 residues long. Germline V gives CDR1 MGHDK, CDR2 SYGVNS. CDR3 residues: CASSPGQFNYGYTF. For the CDR3, the DNA is TGTGCCAGCAGCCCGGGACAGTTTAACTATGGCTACACCTTC.

V gene TRBV5-1 combines with J gene TRBJ2-6; D is ambiguous. CDR1 is SGHRS, CDR2 YFSETQ, per germline. The CDR3 runs to 16 residues. Trimming removed 5 bases at V and 0 bases at J, with 12 bases between. CDR3 residues: CASSPLGSSGANVLTF. Written as DNA, the CDR3 is TGCGCCAGCAGTCCTTTGGGGTCCTCTGGGGCCAACGTCCTGACTTTC.

The V and J genes are TRBV29-1 and TRBJ1-2; D is uncertain. The CDR3 runs to 8 residues. The ends were cut back, 3 bases at V and 13 bases at J, with 6 bases in the middle. Germline loops: CDR1 SQVTM, CDR2 ANQGSEA. This chain's CDR3 is CSVERFTF. CDR3 bases: TGCAGCGTTGAGAGGTTCACCTTC.

The chain has TRBV7-9 and TRBJ2-1; a weak D match, TRBD2 (6 bases). The V end was cut by 5 bases, the J end by 0 bases, with 17 bases between. Germline V gene sequence: CDR1 SEHNR, CDR2 FQNEAQ (reference sequence). This CDR3 contains 17 residues. DNA for the CDR3: TGTGCCAGCAGCCTACCCCGGGGACTCAGCTCCTACAATGAGCAGTTCTTC. Translated: CASSLPRGLSSYNEQFF.